This section outlines one TCR beta chain sequence together with its context. The length of the CDR3 is 12 residues. With 3 bases clipped from V and 9 bases from J, the junction kept 2 bases outside the gene matches. The germline V gene encodes CDR1 GTSNPN and CDR2 SVGIG (reference sequence). This entry belongs to a study of cytomegalovirus exposure and HLA in healthy donors. The PCR made use of 60 Vbeta and 13 Jbeta primers. Method: immunoSEQ multiplex PCR; TCRdb's copy keeps in-frame clones and lacks some. Counted here are about 180,000 clones, about 69% occurring once; the ten biggest clones make up 2.9%.

Input material: PBMCs. The chain uses TRBV30 and TRBJ1-6, with 7 bases fitting TRBD1. The sequence derives from a male donor in good health and CMV-seronegative. The CDR3 DNA reads TGTGCCTGGAGGGGGACAGTTTCACCCCTCCACTTT. It codes for CAWRGTVSPLHF.